The T cell receptor beta chain described here comes from a study of cytomegalovirus exposure and HLA in healthy donors. Study results and limitations: There were a few CMV-associated chains whose specificity for CMV antigens was confirmed in vitro.

This clone was seen once. Its target is unknown. The CDR3 sequence is 14 residues long. J gave up 10 bases and V 5 bases, and 6 bases lay outside the gene matches. Germline assignment: CDR1 SGHVS and CDR2 FNYEAQ. Produced via immunoSEQ multiplex PCR; TCRdb's table is partial and in-frame only. Of about 170,000 clones listed, about 83% are singletons. Separate from the 666-subject first cohort was the roughly 130-subject validation cohort, to which the donors belonged. V is TRBV7-6 and J is TRBJ2-1, with 12 nucleotides matching TRBD2. Sequencing input: PBMCs. This sequence originates from a woman in her twenties or thirties in good health and CMV-seronegative. The CDR3 protein is CASSPSGGGQEQFF. For the CDR3, the DNA is TGTGCCAGCAGCCCTAGCGGGGGGGGGCAGGAGCAGTTCTTC.